This T cell receptor beta chain emerged from a study of blood T cell repertoires in COVID-19. Whole-study context: Acute and convalescent COVID-19 samples came from the United States, Italy and Spain. PBMCs, B-cell-depleted T cells, or T cells provided the cDNA or gDNA that made up the material.

TCRdb's table, derived via immunoSEQ multiplex PCR, lists solely in-frame clones and lacks some. The sample holds around 25,000 clones, over 70% seen once. On this clone itself: Compared with germline, one end of the junction differs, possibly owing to a read error.

The germline gives CDR1 MNHEY, CDR2 SVGAGI. The CDR3 sequence is 13 residues long. The gene calls are TRBV6-5 and TRBJ2-4; 13 nucleotides line up with TRBD2. The source is a man aged 80 or over with active or convalescent COVID-19. The sample was peripheral blood. This chain's CDR3 is CASRSTSGRAPHF. The CDR3 DNA reads as TGTGCCAGCAGGTCAACTAGCGGGAGGGCCCCGCACTTC.